This is a list of T cell receptor beta chains from one sample in a study of blood T cell repertoires in COVID-19. TCRdb's copy holds only in-frame clones and misses some; the assay was immunoSEQ multiplex PCR. The data show some 220,000 clones, with less than 90% seen just once and about 3.1% held by the top ten. Input material: PBMCs or T cells enriched from blood (not recorded which). These TCRs come from a woman aged 45-65 years in a cohort exposed to, infected with or recovered from COVID-19 (not recorded which). Both conserved end residues are part of each CDR3. D genes are given only for firm matches. Clone size appears in some rows only: once, few, many, or a class for an expanded clone.

j_call v_call clone_size d_call cdr3_aa cdr3_nt
TRBJ2-2 TRBV9 - - CASSVATNTGELFF TGTGCCAGCAGCGTAGCTACGAACACCGGGGAGCTGTTTTTT
TRBJ2-5 TRBV28 - TRBD1 CASSPTTGGGETQYF TGTGCCAGCAGTCCGACGACAGGGGGCGGTGAGACCCAGTACTTC
TRBJ2-1 TRBV9 - - CASSVAGDGYNEQFF TGTGCCAGCAGCGTAGCGGGGGACGGCTACAATGAGCAGTTCTTC
TRBJ1-5 TRBV5-1 few - CASSPGTGGIQPQHF TGCGCCAGCAGCCCGGGGACGGGGGGTATTCAGCCCCAGCATTTT
TRBJ1-2 TRBV28 - - CATLLLGGNYGYTF TGTGCCACGCTCCTTCTGGGGGGGAACTATGGCTACACCTTC
TRBJ1-3 TRBV9 - - CASSGARGNTIYF TGTGCCAGCAGCGGTGCGAGGGGAAACACCATATATTTT
TRBJ2-5 TRBV30 - TRBD1 CAWGTGGATGTQYF TGTGCCTGGGGGACAGGGGGCGCTACGGGGACCCAGTACTTC
TRBJ1-1 TRBV3-1/TRBV3-2 - - CASSHRPGASFF TGTGCCAGCAGCCACAGACCAGGGGCATCTTTCTTT
TRBJ1-5 TRBV2 - - CASSVYRSPTFNQPQHF TGTGCCAGCAGTGTATACAGATCTCCCACATTCAATCAGCCCCAGCATTTT
TRBJ1-2 TRBV7-6 few TRBD1 CASSLSPTGTANYGYTF TGTGCCAGCAGCTTATCCCCGACCGGGACAGCTAACTATGGCTACACCTTC
TRBJ2-3 TRBV7-9 - - CASSLGPADTQYF TGTGCCAGCAGCCTGGGGCCGGCAGATACGCAGTATTTT
TRBJ1-2 TRBV29-1 - - CSVESAGDYTF TGCAGCGTTGAGTCTGCGGGGGACTACACCTTC
TRBJ1-5 TRBV12-3/TRBV12-4 - - CASSPNSNQPQHF TGTGCCAGCAGCCCTAATAGCAATCAGCCCCAGCATTTT
TRBJ2-7 TRBV28 - TRBD1 CASSWDRGQYEQYF TGTGCCAGCAGTTGGGACAGGGGGCAGTACGAGCAGTACTTC
TRBJ2-3 TRBV11-2 - - CASSLDPGQTQYF TGTGCCAGCAGCTTAGATCCGGGACAAACGCAGTATTTT
TRBJ2-2 TRBV19 once TRBD2 CASSISGGVSTGELFF TGTGCCAGTAGTATTAGCGGGGGGGTGAGCACCGGGGAGCTGTTTTTT
TRBJ2-2 TRBV4-3 - TRBD1 CASSQDLGRGLTGELFF TGCGCCAGCAGCCAAGATTTGGGCAGGGGGCTGACCGGGGAGCTGTTTTTT
TRBJ1-2 TRBV13 - - CASSLKGGPDYGYTF TGTGCCAGCAGCTTAAAGGGAGGGCCTGACTATGGCTACACCTTC
TRBJ2-7 TRBV4-3 - - CASSQDLGSYEQYF TGCGCCAGCAGCCAAGATCTAGGCTCCTACGAGCAGTACTTC
TRBJ1-3 TRBV7-9 once - CASSLDNVSGNTIYF TGTGCCAGCAGCCTCGACAATGTCTCTGGAAACACCATATATTTT
TRBJ1-2 TRBV2 few TRBD1 CASSEGTGGYYGYTF TGTGCCAGCAGTGAAGGGACAGGGGGCTACTATGGCTACACCTTC
TRBJ1-2 TRBV7-2 - TRBD1 CASSHIGQAYGYTF TGTGCCAGCAGCCATATAGGACAGGCCTATGGCTACACCTTC
TRBJ1-4 TRBV5-8 once - CASSLNRGSVGEKLFF TGTGCCAGCAGCTTGAATAGAGGTAGCGTTGGTGAAAAACTGTTTTTT
TRBJ1-5 TRBV7-9 - TRBD1 CASSHLGTGGDQPQHF TGTGCCAGCAGCCACTTAGGGACAGGGGGCGATCAGCCCCAGCATTTT
TRBJ2-1 TRBV29-1 - TRBD2 CSASGGGRNSYNEQFF TGCAGCGCGAGCGGGGGCGGCCGAAACTCCTACAATGAGCAGTTCTTC
TRBJ1-4 TRBV30 - - CAWSRAGRWTNEKLFF TGTGCCTGGAGTCGGGCAGGGCGGTGGACTAATGAAAAACTGTTTTTT
TRBJ1-4 TRBV5-1 - - CASSAGGLDEKLFF TGCGCCAGCAGCGCCGGCGGACTCGATGAAAAACTGTTTTTT